Shown below are 11 T cell receptor beta chains from a single sample sequenced in a study of Ad26.COV2.S vaccination and SARS-CoV-2 variants (dated by TCRdb to the early 2020s). The sample's treatment or condition label, decoded: some 20 received Ad26.COV2.S at low or high dose, single or two shots; roughly 5 received placebo; per-sample allocation not given. Repertoires of vaccine and placebo recipients were sequenced from samples collected on day 63 after the first injection. The library came from the immunoSEQ multiplex PCR assay. In its TCRdb copy, this immuneACCESS table keeps in-frame sequences only and misses some clones. Where compared with another copy, unresolved V genes explain less than half of these, and the others have no known cause. For this sample there are about 350,000 clones; around 89% appear just once. The top ten clonotypes cover 5% of the sample. Sequencing used peripheral blood, obtained in a trial of Ad26.COV2.S vaccine versus placebo. The receptors originated from a person aged 18-65 years who received the Ad26.COV2.S COVID-19 vaccine or a placebo.

V is TRBV6-5 and J is TRBJ2-7, with 9 bases identical to TRBD1. This CDR3 is 15 amino acids long. Germline V gene sequence: CDR1 MNHEY, CDR2 SVGAGI. The J segment lost 1 base and the V segment lost 8 bases, leaving 9 bases of the junction unmatched. The CDR3 region has the DNA TGTGCCAGCCGGAAGGACAGGGGCGGTTCCTACGAGCAGTACTTC. Protein: CASRKDRGGSYEQYF.

The chain recombines TRBV9 with TRBJ2-5; TRBD1 matches 7 bases. CDR1 and CDR2 (germline): SGDLS, YYNGEE. Trimming cost V 1 base and J 1 base; bases outside gene matches: 4. The CDR3 totals 15 residues. The CDR3 is CASSVNTGAQETQYF. CDR3 sequence (DNA): TGTGCCAGCAGCGTAAACACAGGGGCCCAAGAGACCCAGTACTTC.

In this sample, this clone turned up once. V is TRBV15 and J is TRBJ2-1; 10 bases fit TRBD2. J was trimmed by 5 bases and V by 4 bases; bases with no gene match: 5. From germline, CDR1 is LNHNV and CDR2 YYDKDF (reference sequence). The CDR3 sequence is 15 residues long. CDR3 sequence: CATSKTSGENNEQFF. The CDR3 nucleotides read TGTGCCACCAGCAAAACTAGCGGGGAGAACAATGAGCAGTTCTTC.

The chain has TRBV6-6 and TRBJ1-5; TRBD1 might be the D (5 bases). The V end was cut by 5 bases, the J end by 3 bases, with 20 bases between. There are 17 residues in the CDR3. Germline lookup yields CDR1 MNHNY and CDR2 SVGAGI (reference sequence). The CDR3: CASSPFGQKGYNQPQHF. DNA for the CDR3: TGTGCCAGCAGTCCCTTTGGGCAGAAGGGGTACAATCAGCCCCAGCATTTT.

The V and J genes are TRBV7-9 and TRBJ2-3; 13 bases are shared with TRBD2. Germline values: CDR1 SEHNR, CDR2 FQNEAQ (reference sequence). CDR3 length: 16 residues. Germline trimming cut 3 bases from V and 2 bases from J; bases unmatched to any gene: 2. CDR3 in amino acids: CASSLTSGRPTDTQYF. The CDR3, as DNA: TGTGCCAGCAGCTTGACTAGCGGGAGGCCCACAGATACGCAGTATTTT. Variable domain in full (rest from reference TRBV7-9 and TRBJ2-3): DTGVSQNPRHKITKRGQNVTFRCDPISEHNRLYWYRQTLGQGPEFLTYFQNEAQLEKSRLLSDRFSAERPKGSFSTLEIQRTEQGDSAMYLCASSLTSGRPTDTQYFGPGTRLTVL.

The chain couples TRBV28 to TRBJ1-1, with 8 bases lining up with TRBD1. CDR3 length equals 16 residues. CDR1 and CDR2 (germline): MDHEN, SYDVKM. With V trimmed by 2 bases and J by 2 bases, 7 bases remained unmatched. The CDR3 is CASSLGRGTGNTEAFF. The CDR3 DNA is TGTGCCAGCAGTTTAGGGCGAGGGACAGGAAACACTGAAGCTTTCTTT.

J is TRBJ1-6 and V is TRBV18, with 7 bases fitting TRBD1. In germline, CDR1 is KGHSH, CDR2 LQKENI. V trimming: 6 bases; J trimming: 6 bases; junction bases outside the gene matches: 5. This CDR3 has 14 amino acids. The CDR3 loop reads CASSQQGVNSPLHF. DNA for the CDR3: TGTGCCAGCTCGCAGCAGGGGGTTAATTCACCCCTCCACTTT.

V and J are TRBV27 and TRBJ2-7; TRBD1 might be the D (7 bases). V was trimmed by 2 bases and J by 6 bases, leaving 23 bases between them. Germline loops: CDR1 MNHEY, CDR2 SMNVEV (reference sequence). This CDR3 is built from 17 residues. Here the CDR3 reads CASSLRSPGGKTLEQYF. CDR3 sequence (DNA): TGTGCCAGCAGTTTAAGGTCGCCAGGGGGGAAAACTCTCGAGCAGTACTTC.

The genes are TRBV6-1 and TRBJ2-6, with 11 bases identical to TRBD1. Trimming took 4 bases from V and 2 from J; bases not matched to a gene: 7. The CDR3 is 18 amino acids. Per the germline V gene, CDR1 is MNHNS and CDR2 is SASEGT. The CDR3, as DNA: TGTGCCAGCAGTGCCTCCGGACAGGGGGCTACTGGGGCCAACGTCCTGACTTTC. This translates into CASSASGQGATGANVLTF.

The rearrangement links TRBV6-6 to TRBJ1-3; 8 bases are a match to TRBD1. The CDR3 consists of 14 residues. V shed 7 bases, J shed 0 bases, and the junction held 2 bases outside the gene matches. The germline V gene encodes CDR1 MNHNY and CDR2 SVGAGI (reference sequence). CDR3 DNA sequence: TGTGCCAGCACCGACAGGGGCTCTGGAAACACCATATATTTT. As protein: CASTDRGSGNTIYF.

In this sample, this clone turned up a few times. This sequence joins TRBV7-9 and TRBJ1-2; TRBD1 matches at 9 bases. The CDR3 is 15 amino acids. Trimming cost V 4 bases and J 4 bases; bases outside gene matches: 7. CDR1 and CDR2 (germline): SEHNR, FQNEAQ (reference sequence). The CDR3 region has the DNA TGTGCCAGCAGCTGGGGACAGGGAGGAGGCTATGGCTACACCTTC. Translating gives CASSWGQGGGYGYTF.